The 9 T cell receptor beta chains below were found in one sample sequenced in a study of T cells after yellow fever vaccination. TCRdb recomputed calls from the 5' RACE reads with MiXCR, one row per CDR3 protein. The sample records roughly 63,000 distinct CDR3 sequences, 6.5% to 9% being singletons. The input for sequencing was CD8+ T cells sorted from PBMCs, taken 15 days after the yellow fever booster vaccination. The source of these receptors is a man aged 25 to 40 who received the YFV17D yellow fever vaccine.

This clonotype was seen many times. This rearrangement joins TRBV12-3 or TRBV12-4 to TRBJ2-7; 12 bases fit TRBD2. V gave up 4 bases and J gave up 4 bases; unmatched junction bases: 5. This CDR3 contains 15 residues. The CDR3 reads CASSSRTSGTYEQYF. In nucleotides, the CDR3 is TGTGCCAGCAGTTCCCGGACTAGCGGGACATACGAGCAGTACTTC.

This clonotype was counted many times. The rearrangement links TRBV12-3 or TRBV12-4 to TRBJ1-5; D call uncertain. V was clipped by 3 bases and J by 6 bases, with 15 bases between them. The CDR3 is 15 amino acids. The CDR3 DNA sequence: TGTGCCAGCAGTTTGGGCTCGGGGTTTCTTCAGCCCCAGCATTTT. This codes for CASSLGSGFLQPQHF.

This clonotype was picked up many times. This chain joins TRBV9 and TRBJ2-3; 7 bases line up with TRBD2. The V segment lost 4 bases and the J segment 0 bases; nucleotides outside the gene matches: 8. The CDR3 length is 16 residues. Germline CDR1 and CDR2: SGDLS and YYNGEE. The CDR3 DNA reads as TGTGCCAGCAGCTTCCCTCTAGCGGCTAGCACAGATACGCAGTATTTT. It is translated as CASSFPLAASTDTQYF.

Notes on this clonotype: A read error may be the cause here, since a much bigger clone is one base away. The V call is TRBV24-1, the J call TRBJ2-7; TRBD1 aligns across 7 bases. V was clipped by 12 bases and J by 0 bases; unmatched bases: 19. Germline CDR1 KGHDR, CDR2 SFDVKD. The CDR3 has 17 amino acids. CDR3 sequence reads: CAATPNRGSPNSYEQYF. CDR3 nucleotides: TGTGCCGCCACACCGAACAGGGGATCTCCGAACTCCTACGAGCAGTACTTC.

In this sample, this clonotype turned up many times. This chain uses TRBV19 with TRBJ2-7; TRBD1 agrees at 11 bases. The CDR3 totals 14 residues. With 5 bases clipped from V and 5 bases from J, the junction kept 5 bases outside the gene matches. Germline CDR1 and CDR2: LNHDA and SQIVND (reference sequence). The CDR3 reads CASSAGTGGNEQYF. In DNA form, the CDR3 reads TGTGCCAGTAGTGCCGGGACAGGGGGGAACGAGCAGTACTTC. The full variable domain, in which reference TRBV19 and TRBJ2-7 provide the parts outside the CDR3, is DGGITQSPKYLFRKEGQNVTLSCEQNLNHDAMYWYRQDPGQGLRLIYYSQIVNDFQKGDIAEGYSVSREKKESFPLTVTSAQKNPTAFYLCASSAGTGGNEQYFGPGTRLTVT.

Many counts were recorded for this clonotype. The chain couples TRBV7-2 to TRBJ2-5; D may be TRBD1 (6 bases). This CDR3 spans 15 amino acids. V was shortened by 3 bases and J by 1 base, with 12 bases between the two germline ends. Per the germline V gene, CDR1 is SGHTA and CDR2 is FQGNSA. CDR3 nucleotide sequence: TGTGCCAGCAGCTTTAGTCAGGGGCCCCAAGAGACCCAGTACTTC. It yields the protein CASSFSQGPQETQYF. Full variable domain (rest looked up from reference TRBV7-2 and TRBJ2-5): GAGVSQSPSNKVTEKGKDVELRCDPISGHTALYWYRQSLGQGLEFLIYFQGNSAPDKSGLPSDRFSAERTGGSVSTLTIQRTQQEDSAVYLCASSFSQGPQETQYFGPGTRLLVL.

About this clonotype itself: This may be a read error, as it is one base from a much larger clone. The gene calls are TRBV7-3 and TRBJ2-1, with D perhaps matching TRBD2 (5 bases). V shed 3 bases and J shed 3 bases, with 12 bases lying between them. The CDR3 is 15 residues long. Per the germline V gene, CDR1 is SGHTA and CDR2 is FQGTGA. CDR3 bases: TGTGCCAGCAGCTTTAGCGTGAGAGGCTACAATGAGCAGTTCTTC. Translation: CASSFSVRGYNEQFF.

Many counts were recorded for this clonotype. The rearrangement uses TRBV10-1 and TRBJ2-7; D remains ambiguous. V lost 2 bases, J lost 7 bases, and 9 bases lay in between. Germline V gene sequence: CDR1 WNHNN, CDR2 SYGVQD (reference sequence). CDR3 size: 12 residues. The CDR3 nucleotides read TGCGCCAGCAGTGAGGTGGGTGGTGAGCAGTACTTC. As protein: CASSEVGGEQYF.

This clonotype showed up many times. V and J are TRBV4-2 and TRBJ2-7, with 10 bases that match TRBD1. The CDR3 runs to 15 residues. V shed 0 bases and J 5 bases; nucleotides not matched to a gene: 4. Germline CDR1 LGHNA, CDR2 YNFKEQ. The CDR3, as DNA: TGTGCCAGCAGCCAAGATTGGGGACAGGGGAACGAGCAGTACTTC. Translation: CASSQDWGQGNEQYF.